Shown below are 19 T cell receptor beta chains from a single sample sequenced in a study of T cells after yellow fever vaccination. TCRdb analysed the 5' RACE reads with MiXCR anew, one entry per CDR3 protein. The sample records hundreds of thousands of distinct CDR3 sequences, 10% to 15% being singletons. The source material was PBMCs, sampled on the day of the yellow fever booster vaccination. The receptor set was obtained from a young man who received the YFV17D yellow fever vaccine.

This clonotype was detected only a few times. The chain uses TRBV20-1 and TRBJ1-1, with D perhaps matching TRBD1 (6 bases). V dropped 6 bases and J dropped 6 bases, with 11 bases sitting between them. Germline CDR1 and CDR2: DFQATT and SNEGSKA (reference sequence). This CDR3 has 11 residues. The CDR3 spells CSAGQYPEAFF. CDR3 bases: TGCAGTGCAGGACAGTATCCTGAAGCTTTCTTT.

The V call is TRBV2, the J call TRBJ2-2; possibly TRBD1 or TRBD2 for D (5 bases each). Germline CDR1 reads SNHLY; CDR2 reads FYNNEI. The CDR3 sequence is 16 residues long. V lost 3 bases to trimming and J lost 6 bases, with 17 bases between them. CDR3: CASSETTAVGAGELFF. The CDR3 bases are TGTGCCAGCAGTGAGACCACCGCCGTGGGGGCCGGGGAGCTGTTTTTT.

The chain couples TRBV4-3 to TRBJ2-7; 9 nucleotides match TRBD2. In germline, CDR1 is LGHNA, CDR2 YSLEER. V lost 3 bases and J lost 5; bases outside the gene matches: 8. The CDR3 covers 15 residues. CDR3 sequence: CASSHGAGGVNEQYF. CDR3 nucleotides: TGCGCCAGCAGCCACGGAGCGGGAGGAGTCAACGAGCAGTACTTC.

The rearrangement links TRBV28 to TRBJ1-4; TRBD1 matches 8 bases. Trimming took 2 bases from V and 7 from J; bases not matched to a gene: 3. CDR3 size: 14 residues. CDR1 is MDHEN, CDR2 SYDVKM, per germline. CDR3 sequence: CASSLQGAREKLFF. In DNA, the CDR3 is TGTGCCAGCAGTTTACAGGGGGCCCGTGAAAAACTGTTTTTT.

Many counts were recorded for this clonotype. The chain is built from TRBV7-2 and TRBJ2-7; 8 bases fit TRBD1. Germline CDR1 and CDR2: SGHTA and FQGNSA. The trim removed 5 bases at V and 3 bases at J, leaving 9 bases unmatched. The length of the CDR3 is 15 residues. CDR3 in DNA: TGTGCCAGCAGCCCAATGGGGACAGGAGACTACGAGCAGTACTTC. This encodes CASSPMGTGDYEQYF.

This clonotype was observed a few times. This chain joins TRBV12-3 or TRBV12-4 and TRBJ2-7, with D possibly called TRBD1 or TRBD2 (5 bases each). The V and J ends lost 6 bases and 3 bases respectively, with 9 bases between them. The CDR3 totals 12 residues. The CDR3 protein is CASRGTDYEQYF. The CDR3, as DNA: TGTGCCAGCAGAGGGACCGACTACGAGCAGTACTTC.

The chain links TRBV3-1 to TRBJ1-6, with D uncertain. Trimming cost V 1 base and J 0 bases, with 13 bases left between them. CDR1 is LGHDT, CDR2 YNNKEL, per germline (reference sequence). The CDR3 covers 18 residues. The chain's CDR3 is CASSQVFGGSSYNSPLHF. CDR3 in DNA: TGTGCCAGCAGCCAAGTCTTTGGCGGGAGCTCCTATAATTCACCCCTCCACTTT.

This clonotype was seen a handful of times. V and J are TRBV7-2 and TRBJ2-1, with TRBD1 as a possible D gene (6 bases). Germline values: CDR1 SGHTA, CDR2 FQGNSA. CDR3 length equals 12 residues. The V end was cut by 10 bases, the J end by 1 base, with 8 bases between. The CDR3 region is CATGQSYNEQFF. The CDR3 DNA reads as TGTGCCACAGGACAGTCCTACAATGAGCAGTTCTTC.

The CDR3 DNA reads TGTGCCAGCAGCCTACGTGGGGAGGGCATTCAGTACTTC. This sequence encodes CASSLRGEGIQYF. V is TRBV7-2 and J is TRBJ2-4; 7 nucleotides agree with TRBD2. This CDR3 contains 13 residues. Trimming cost V 5 bases and J 9 bases; bases outside gene matches: 7. The germline CDR1 and CDR2 sequences are SGHTA and FQGNSA.

The table lists this clonotype with many counts. V is TRBV20-1 and J is TRBJ2-3, with D maybe TRBD2 (6 bases). Germline V lookup: CDR1 DFQATT, CDR2 SNEGSKA (reference sequence). There are 15 residues in the CDR3. V dropped 1 base and J dropped 2 bases, with 13 bases sitting between them. CDR3 nucleotides: TGCAGTGCTAGAGGGATAGCGGAGCTCACAGATACGCAGTATTTT. Protein product: CSARGIAELTDTQYF.

This clonotype was detected only a few times. The V gene is TRBV20-1, the J gene TRBJ2-1, with 9 bases fitting TRBD1. The germline gives CDR1 DFQATT, CDR2 SNEGSKA (reference sequence). The CDR3 is 15 amino acids. J gave up 12 bases and V 0 bases, and 12 bases lay outside the gene matches. CDR3: CSARDLGTGLGGQFF. CDR3 nucleotides: TGCAGTGCTAGAGATCTAGGGACAGGGCTGGGGGGGCAGTTCTTC.

This clonotype was found a few times. The chain employs TRBV12-3 or TRBV12-4 and TRBJ2-3; D is perhaps TRBD1 (5 bases). Trimming took off 1 base at V and 4 bases at J, with 9 bases between the two ends. The CDR3 is made up of 14 amino acids. The CDR3: CASSLVVGPDTQYF. The CDR3 DNA reads TGTGCCAGCAGTTTAGTAGTGGGGCCAGATACGCAGTATTTT.

The chain is built from TRBV7-2 and TRBJ2-5, with 7 bases fitting TRBD2. CDR3 length: 14 amino acids. Germline V gene lookup returns CDR1 SGHTA and CDR2 FQGNSA. With 0 bases clipped from V and 5 bases from J, the junction kept 3 bases outside the gene matches. The CDR3 sequence is CASSLAREFETQYF. The CDR3 DNA is TGTGCCAGCAGCTTAGCGCGGGAGTTTGAGACCCAGTACTTC.

There are many counts of this clonotype. The chain recombines TRBV7-2 with TRBJ2-3, with TRBD2 matching 9 bases. The CDR3 runs to 13 residues. V trimming: 5 bases; J trimming: 10 bases; junction bases outside the gene matches: 7. Germline V gene lookup returns CDR1 SGHTA and CDR2 FQGNSA. The CDR3 here is CASSKDGGRAQYF. The CDR3 DNA reads as TGTGCCAGCAGCAAAGACGGCGGGAGGGCGCAGTATTTT.

In this sample, this clonotype turned up a few times. The chain couples TRBV5-1 to TRBJ2-7, with 7 bases identical to TRBD2. Germline trimming cut 0 bases from V and 3 bases from J; bases unmatched to any gene: 6. Germline V gene lookup returns CDR1 SGHRS and CDR2 YFSETQ. The CDR3 has 15 residues. Here the CDR3 reads CASSLAGLADYEQYF. CDR3 sequence (DNA): TGCGCCAGCAGCTTGGCCGGCCTAGCGGACTACGAGCAGTACTTC. Variable domain in full (rest from reference TRBV5-1 and TRBJ2-7): KAGVTQTPRYLIKTRGQQVTLSCSPISGHRSVSWYQQTPGQGLQFLFEYFSETQRNKGNFPGRFSGRQFSNSRSEMNVSTLELGDSALYLCASSLAGLADYEQYFGPGTRLTVT.

This clonotype has a handful of counts. The V gene is TRBV27, the J gene TRBJ2-6; D remains ambiguous. The CDR3 spans 14 residues. V was clipped by 3 bases and J by 2 bases, with 5 bases between them. Looked up from germline, CDR1 is MNHEY and CDR2 is SMNVEV (reference sequence). Written as DNA, the CDR3 is TGTGCCAGCAGTTTTGGTCCTGGGGCCAACGTCCTGACTTTC. It translates to CASSFGPGANVLTF.

This chain connects TRBV20-1 to TRBJ2-2; 7 positions agree with TRBD2. The germline CDR1 and CDR2 sequences are DFQATT and SNEGSKA (reference sequence). The junction had 5 bases not matched to a gene; V was cut back by 6 bases and J by 4 bases. The CDR3 runs 13 residues. The CDR3: CSAPTGGTGELFF. CDR3 DNA: TGCAGTGCCCCTACGGGAGGCACCGGGGAGCTGTTTTTT.

This clonotype was seen only a few times. The chain links TRBV29-1 to TRBJ2-6; 9 positions match TRBD1. V gave up 7 bases and J gave up 2 bases; unmatched junction bases: 9. The CDR3 has 16 residues. Germline V CDR1 and CDR2: SQVTM, ANQGSEA. CDR3 loop: CSGTGQGEPGANVLTF. DNA of the CDR3: TGCAGCGGTACGGGACAGGGAGAGCCTGGGGCCAACGTCCTGACTTTC.

The chain joins TRBV15 to TRBJ1-2; D is uncertain. Between the trimmed V and J ends, which lost 1 base and 5 bases, there was a span of 23 bases. There are 18 residues in the CDR3. CDR1 and CDR2 (germline): LNHNV, YYDKDF (reference sequence). CDR3 loop: CATSRGRVSPGSGYGYTF. The CDR3 DNA follows: TGTGCCACCAGCAGAGGAAGGGTGTCACCCGGTAGTGGGTATGGCTACACCTTC. Full variable domain (rest looked up from reference TRBV15 and TRBJ1-2): DAMVIQNPRYQVTQFGKPVTLSCSQTLNHNVMYWYQQKSSQAPKLLFHYYDKDFNNEADTPDNFQSRRPNTSFCFLDIRSPGLGDTAMYLCATSRGRVSPGSGYGYTFGSGTRLTVV.